The rows below give T cell receptor beta chains drawn from one sample of a study of blood T cell repertoires in COVID-19. Data came from immunoSEQ multiplex PCR; TCRdb stores just in-frame clones and leaves some out. The sample contains some 250,000 clones, around 85% of which appear only once. Specimen: PBMCs or T cells enriched from blood (not recorded which). Source of these receptors: a woman between 35 and 50 years old with acute COVID-19. The CDR3 runs from the conserved cysteine through the conserved F or W. A D gene is named only where the DNA matches it firmly. Clone size is given for some rows only: seen once, a few or many times, or a class if the clone is expanded.

J gene: TRBJ1-5; V gene: TRBV13; clone size: .; D gene: .; CDR3 protein: CASSLGVERNQPQHF; CDR3 DNA: TGTGCCAGCAGCTTAGGAGTGGAGCGCAATCAGCCCCAGCATTTT
J gene: TRBJ1-4; V gene: TRBV7-9; clone size: .; D gene: .; CDR3 protein: CASSLQANEKLFF; CDR3 DNA: TGTGCCAGCAGCTTACAGGCTAATGAAAAACTGTTTTTT
J gene: TRBJ2-2; V gene: TRBV2; clone size: .; D gene: .; CDR3 protein: CASSPPRGSTTGELFF; CDR3 DNA: TGTGCCAGCAGCCCCCCTCGGGGGTCAACGACCGGGGAGCTGTTTTTT
J gene: TRBJ2-4; V gene: TRBV7-2; clone size: once; D gene: TRBD2; CDR3 protein: CASSLSEGRGAKNIQYF; CDR3 DNA: TGTGCCAGCAGCTTATCTGAGGGGAGGGGAGCCAAAAACATTCAGTACTTC
J gene: TRBJ1-2; V gene: TRBV19; clone size: .; D gene: .; CDR3 protein: CASINRVGGYTF; CDR3 DNA: TGTGCCAGTATCAACAGGGTTGGCGGCTACACCTTC
J gene: TRBJ1-1; V gene: TRBV6-5; clone size: .; D gene: TRBD1; CDR3 protein: CASRGQGGTEAFF; CDR3 DNA: TGTGCCAGCAGAGGACAGGGAGGCACTGAAGCTTTCTTT
J gene: TRBJ2-5; V gene: TRBV3-1/TRBV3-2; clone size: .; D gene: TRBD1; CDR3 protein: CASSYRGSGETQYF; CDR3 DNA: TGTGCCAGCAGCTACAGGGGATCCGGAGAGACCCAGTACTTC
J gene: TRBJ2-5; V gene: TRBV19; clone size: .; D gene: TRBD2; CDR3 protein: CASSDLTGTSGQETQYF; CDR3 DNA: TGTGCCAGTAGCGATCTAACCGGGACTAGCGGCCAAGAGACCCAGTACTTC
J gene: TRBJ2-3; V gene: TRBV9; clone size: .; D gene: TRBD2; CDR3 protein: CASSVGLELTDTQYF; CDR3 DNA: TGTGCCAGCAGCGTGGGACTAGAGCTCACAGATACGCAGTATTTT
J gene: TRBJ2-1; V gene: TRBV5-1; clone size: .; D gene: TRBD1; CDR3 protein: CASSQDRTPHNEQFF; CDR3 DNA: TGCGCCAGCAGCCAGGACAGGACACCCCACAATGAGCAGTTCTTC
J gene: TRBJ2-1; V gene: TRBV11-3; clone size: few; D gene: .; CDR3 protein: CASSRVATGNNEQFF; CDR3 DNA: TGTGCCAGCAGTAGGGTGGCCACGGGAAACAATGAGCAGTTCTTC
J gene: TRBJ2-3; V gene: TRBV24-1; clone size: .; D gene: TRBD2; CDR3 protein: CATSAAGSLISQYF; CDR3 DNA: TGTGCCACCAGTGCAGCGGGATCTCTAATCTCGCAGTATTTT
J gene: TRBJ1-1; V gene: TRBV9; clone size: .; D gene: .; CDR3 protein: CASSGDWGPLGAFF; CDR3 DNA: TGTGCCAGCAGCGGGGACTGGGGCCCTCTTGGAGCTTTCTTT
J gene: TRBJ2-5; V gene: TRBV5-5; clone size: .; D gene: TRBD2; CDR3 protein: CASSLAGGETQYF; CDR3 DNA: TGTGCCAGCAGCTTGGCGGGGGGAGAGACCCAGTACTTC
J gene: TRBJ2-7; V gene: TRBV7-8; clone size: .; D gene: TRBD1; CDR3 protein: CASTPTSPGTEAYEQYF; CDR3 DNA: TGTGCCAGCACCCCGACAAGCCCCGGGACAGAAGCCTACGAGCAGTACTTC
J gene: TRBJ2-7; V gene: TRBV14; clone size: .; D gene: TRBD2; CDR3 protein: CASSLGGSSYEQYF; CDR3 DNA: TGTGCCAGCAGCCTGGGCGGGAGCTCCTACGAGCAGTACTTC
J gene: TRBJ1-2; V gene: TRBV19; clone size: .; D gene: TRBD1; CDR3 protein: CASSAGQNYGYTF; CDR3 DNA: TGTGCCAGTAGTGCGGGACAGAACTATGGCTACACCTTC
J gene: TRBJ1-2; V gene: TRBV9; clone size: .; D gene: TRBD1; CDR3 protein: CASSFRGQSYGYTF; CDR3 DNA: TGTGCCAGCAGCTTCCGGGGACAGAGCTATGGCTACACCTTC
J gene: TRBJ2-7; V gene: TRBV19; clone size: .; D gene: TRBD2; CDR3 protein: CASTLGLAADEQYF; CDR3 DNA: TGTGCCAGTACCCTTGGACTAGCTGCCGACGAGCAGTACTTC
J gene: TRBJ1-5; V gene: TRBV5-4; clone size: once; D gene: TRBD1; CDR3 protein: CASSLDRGEGQPQHF; CDR3 DNA: TGTGCCAGCAGCTTGGACAGGGGAGAGGGTCAGCCCCAGCATTTT
J gene: TRBJ2-7; V gene: TRBV9; clone size: .; D gene: TRBD2; CDR3 protein: CASSPKTSGPYEQYF; CDR3 DNA: TGTGCCAGCAGCCCTAAGACTAGCGGGCCCTACGAGCAGTACTTC
J gene: TRBJ1-2; V gene: TRBV10-3; clone size: .; D gene: .; CDR3 protein: CAPRRRDNGYTF; CDR3 DNA: TGTGCCCCCCGCCGCCGGGACAATGGCTACACCTTC
J gene: TRBJ2-6; V gene: TRBV12-5; clone size: once; D gene: .; CDR3 protein: CASGPRGGNSGANVLTF; CDR3 DNA: TGTGCTAGTGGCCCTAGAGGAGGGAACTCTGGGGCCAACGTCCTGACTTTC
J gene: TRBJ1-5; V gene: TRBV4-2; clone size: once; D gene: .; CDR3 protein: CASSQEITFQPQHF; CDR3 DNA: TGTGCCAGCAGCCAAGAGATAACATTTCAGCCCCAGCATTTT
J gene: TRBJ2-3; V gene: TRBV20-1; clone size: .; D gene: .; CDR3 protein: CSASGRGFTDTQYF; CDR3 DNA: TGCAGTGCTAGTGGTAGGGGATTTACAGATACGCAGTATTTT
J gene: TRBJ2-3; V gene: TRBV7-9; clone size: few; D gene: .; CDR3 protein: CASSFDRSSTDTQYF; CDR3 DNA: TGTGCCAGCAGCTTCGACAGGTCCAGCACAGATACGCAGTATTTT
J gene: TRBJ2-7; V gene: TRBV7-2; clone size: .; D gene: .; CDR3 protein: CASSLFGGEQYF; CDR3 DNA: TGTGCCAGCAGCTTATTCGGGGGCGAGCAGTACTTC
J gene: TRBJ1-1; V gene: TRBV13; clone size: .; D gene: TRBD1; CDR3 protein: CASSPLTGGFRMNTEAFF; CDR3 DNA: TGTGCCAGCAGCCCTCTGACAGGGGGTTTCCGTATGAACACTGAAGCTTTCTTT
J gene: TRBJ2-6; V gene: TRBV14; clone size: few; D gene: TRBD2; CDR3 protein: CASSQDPGGSFFSGANVLTF; CDR3 DNA: TGTGCCAGCAGCCAAGATCCGGGAGGCTCATTCTTCTCTGGGGCCAACGTCCTGACTTTC
J gene: TRBJ1-6; V gene: TRBV30; clone size: .; D gene: .; CDR3 protein: CAWSGLRNSPLHF; CDR3 DNA: TGTGCCTGGAGTGGATTGAGGAATTCACCCCTCCACTTT
J gene: TRBJ2-3; V gene: TRBV27; clone size: .; D gene: TRBD1; CDR3 protein: CASSLSGQGITDTQYF; CDR3 DNA: TGTGCCAGCAGTTTATCGGGACAGGGTATCACAGATACGCAGTATTTT
J gene: TRBJ2-5; V gene: TRBV2; clone size: .; D gene: .; CDR3 protein: CASSSYQETQYF; CDR3 DNA: TGTGCCAGCAGTTCGTACCAAGAGACCCAGTACTTC
J gene: TRBJ1-1; V gene: TRBV11-3; clone size: once; D gene: TRBD1; CDR3 protein: CASSLVTGAPEAFF; CDR3 DNA: TGTGCCAGCAGCTTAGTGACAGGGGCGCCTGAAGCTTTCTTT
J gene: TRBJ1-6; V gene: TRBV19; clone size: .; D gene: .; CDR3 protein: CASTKGWGLDSPLHF; CDR3 DNA: TGTGCCAGTACCAAAGGGTGGGGGCTTGATTCACCCCTCCACTTT
J gene: TRBJ2-3; V gene: TRBV7-2; clone size: .; D gene: .; CDR3 protein: CASTLGGGHTDTQYF; CDR3 DNA: TGTGCCAGCACCTTAGGGGGAGGTCACACAGATACGCAGTATTTT
J gene: TRBJ1-5; V gene: TRBV2; clone size: .; D gene: .; CDR3 protein: CASSENRLSSLNQPQHF; CDR3 DNA: TGTGCCAGCAGTGAGAACAGGTTGAGCTCCCTTAATCAGCCCCAGCATTTT
J gene: TRBJ2-7; V gene: TRBV15; clone size: .; D gene: .; CDR3 protein: CATSAGLTYEQYF; CDR3 DNA: TGTGCCACCAGCGCGGGGCTAACCTACGAGCAGTACTTC
J gene: TRBJ1-1; V gene: TRBV7-2; clone size: .; D gene: .; CDR3 protein: CASSGMTGRNTEAFF; CDR3 DNA: TGTGCCAGCAGCGGAATGACAGGTCGAAACACTGAAGCTTTCTTT
J gene: TRBJ1-1; V gene: TRBV7-9; clone size: few; D gene: .; CDR3 protein: CASSLFRIQRDRLNTEAFF; CDR3 DNA: TGTGCCAGCAGCTTATTCAGGATTCAGAGAGACCGGTTGAACACTGAAGCTTTCTTT
J gene: TRBJ2-3; V gene: TRBV6-6; clone size: .; D gene: TRBD2; CDR3 protein: CASSPGLAEDTQYF; CDR3 DNA: TGTGCCAGCAGTCCGGGACTAGCGGAAGATACGCAGTATTTT
J gene: TRBJ2-2; V gene: TRBV9; clone size: .; D gene: .; CDR3 protein: CASSVWRSANTGELFF; CDR3 DNA: TGTGCCAGCAGCGTATGGCGGAGCGCGAACACCGGGGAGCTGTTTTTT
J gene: TRBJ1-2; V gene: TRBV6-1; clone size: .; D gene: .; CDR3 protein: CASSALRTGGADGYTF; CDR3 DNA: TGTGCCAGCAGTGCCCTCAGGACGGGGGGCGCCGATGGCTACACCTTC
J gene: TRBJ1-5; V gene: TRBV2; clone size: .; D gene: .; CDR3 protein: CASRAWGGAGNQPQHF; CDR3 DNA: TGTGCCAGCAGGGCCTGGGGGGGCGCTGGCAATCAGCCCCAGCATTTT
J gene: TRBJ1-2; V gene: TRBV5-5; clone size: .; D gene: TRBD1; CDR3 protein: CASSGLGTAYGYTF; CDR3 DNA: TGTGCCAGCAGCGGACTCGGGACAGCCTATGGCTACACCTTC
J gene: TRBJ1-5; V gene: TRBV12-5; clone size: .; D gene: TRBD1; CDR3 protein: CASGFGQGAKQPQHF; CDR3 DNA: TGTGCTAGTGGTTTCGGGCAGGGGGCAAAACAGCCCCAGCATTTT
J gene: TRBJ2-7; V gene: TRBV5-8; clone size: .; D gene: TRBD2; CDR3 protein: CASSWGLAGELYF; CDR3 DNA: TGTGCCAGCAGCTGGGGACTAGCGGGAGAATTGTACTTC
J gene: TRBJ1-6; V gene: TRBV11-3; clone size: .; D gene: TRBD1; CDR3 protein: CASSSTGLNSPLHF; CDR3 DNA: TGTGCCAGCAGCTCGACAGGGCTTAATTCACCCCTCCACTTT
J gene: TRBJ2-5; V gene: TRBV29-1; clone size: .; D gene: .; CDR3 protein: CSVDPGHDPQETQYF; CDR3 DNA: TGCAGCGTTGACCCGGGACATGACCCTCAAGAGACCCAGTACTTC
J gene: TRBJ1-3; V gene: TRBV5-8; clone size: .; D gene: TRBD1; CDR3 protein: CASSPRTGVANTIYF; CDR3 DNA: TGTGCCAGCAGCCCACGGACAGGGGTAGCAAACACCATATATTTT
J gene: TRBJ2-7; V gene: TRBV3-1/TRBV3-2; clone size: once; D gene: .; CDR3 protein: CASSQDAVSYEQYF; CDR3 DNA: TGTGCCAGCAGCCAAGATGCGGTTAGCTACGAGCAGTACTTC
J gene: TRBJ2-5; V gene: TRBV9; clone size: .; D gene: .; CDR3 protein: CASSVGGETQYF; CDR3 DNA: TGTGCCAGCAGCGTAGGCGGAGAGACCCAGTACTTC
J gene: TRBJ2-7; V gene: TRBV13; clone size: .; D gene: .; CDR3 protein: CASSQQGWYEQYF; CDR3 DNA: TGTGCCAGCAGCCAACAGGGATGGTACGAGCAGTACTTC
J gene: TRBJ2-1; V gene: TRBV27; clone size: .; D gene: .; CDR3 protein: CASSLYAGTLSPFNEQFF; CDR3 DNA: TGTGCCAGCAGTCTATACGCGGGGACTCTGTCTCCGTTCAATGAGCAGTTCTTC
J gene: TRBJ1-2; V gene: TRBV7-3; clone size: .; D gene: .; CDR3 protein: CASSPNPGNYGYTF; CDR3 DNA: TGTGCCAGCAGCCCAAACCCAGGGAACTATGGCTACACCTTC
J gene: TRBJ2-1; V gene: TRBV7-9; clone size: .; D gene: .; CDR3 protein: CASSPKRIDNEQFF; CDR3 DNA: TGTGCCAGCAGCCCAAAGAGGATCGACAATGAGCAGTTCTTC
J gene: TRBJ2-7; V gene: TRBV19; clone size: .; D gene: .; CDR3 protein: CASSMRDLSSYEQYF; CDR3 DNA: TGTGCCAGTAGTATGAGAGACTTAAGCTCCTACGAGCAGTACTTC